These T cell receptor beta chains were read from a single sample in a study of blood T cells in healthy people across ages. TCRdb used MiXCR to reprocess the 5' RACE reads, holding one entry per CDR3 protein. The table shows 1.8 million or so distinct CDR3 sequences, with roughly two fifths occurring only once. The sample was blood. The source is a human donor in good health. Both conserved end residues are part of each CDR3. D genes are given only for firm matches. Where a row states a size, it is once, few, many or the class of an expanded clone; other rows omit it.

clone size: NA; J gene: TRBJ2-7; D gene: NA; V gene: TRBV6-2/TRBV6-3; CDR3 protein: CASTSGRAEQYF; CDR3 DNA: TGTGCCAGCACCTCTGGACGGGCCGAGCAGTACTTC
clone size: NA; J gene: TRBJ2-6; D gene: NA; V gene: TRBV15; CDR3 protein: CATSRFGSRDYGGANVLTF; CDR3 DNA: TGTGCCACCAGCAGATTTGGATCCAGGGATTATGGTGGGGCCAACGTCCTGACTTTC
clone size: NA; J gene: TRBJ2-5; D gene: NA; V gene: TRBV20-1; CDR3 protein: CSATHGETQYF; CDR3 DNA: TGCAGTGCTACACACGGAGAGACCCAGTACTTC
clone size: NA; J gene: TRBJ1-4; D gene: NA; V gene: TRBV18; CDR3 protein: CASSPDRRVGEKLFF; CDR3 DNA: TGTGCCAGCTCACCAGATCGCAGGGTCGGGGAAAAACTGTTTTTT
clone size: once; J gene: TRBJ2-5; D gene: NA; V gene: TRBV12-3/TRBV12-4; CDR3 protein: CASSSQGGTEETQYF; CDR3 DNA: TGTGCCAGCAGCTCTCAGGGGGGAACTGAAGAGACCCAGTACTTC
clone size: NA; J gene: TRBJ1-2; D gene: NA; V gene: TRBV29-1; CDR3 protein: CSVPPFGANYGYTF; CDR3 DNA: TGCAGCGTTCCCCCTTTTGGGGCGAACTATGGCTACACCTTC
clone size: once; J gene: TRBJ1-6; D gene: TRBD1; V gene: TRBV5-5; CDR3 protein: CASSYQILTGPYNSPLHF; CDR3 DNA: TGTGCCAGCAGCTACCAGATACTGACAGGGCCCTATAATTCACCCCTCCACTTT
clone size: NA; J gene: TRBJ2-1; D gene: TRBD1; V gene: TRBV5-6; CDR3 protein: CASSFPGGAENEQFF; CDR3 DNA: TGTGCCAGCAGCTTTCCAGGGGGCGCTGAAAATGAGCAGTTCTTC
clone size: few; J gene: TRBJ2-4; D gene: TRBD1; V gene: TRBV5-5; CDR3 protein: CASSFGTGMNIQYF; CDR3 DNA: TGTGCCAGCAGCTTCGGGACAGGGATGAACATTCAGTACTTC
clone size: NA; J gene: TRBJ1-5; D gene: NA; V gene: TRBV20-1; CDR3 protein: CSATGQTSNQPQHF; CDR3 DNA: TGCAGTGCTACTGGGCAGACTAGCAATCAGCCCCAGCATTTT
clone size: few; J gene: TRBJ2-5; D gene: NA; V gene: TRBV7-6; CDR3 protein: CASSFVSSPSHPETQYF; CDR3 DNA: TGTGCCAGCAGCTTTGTCTCTAGCCCTTCCCACCCGGAGACCCAGTACTTC
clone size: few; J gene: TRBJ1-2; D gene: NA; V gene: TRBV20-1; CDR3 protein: CSASQEDYGYTF; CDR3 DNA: TGCAGTGCTAGTCAGGAGGACTATGGCTACACCTTC
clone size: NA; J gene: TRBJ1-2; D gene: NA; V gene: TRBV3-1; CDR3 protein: CASSQNSANYGYTF; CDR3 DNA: TGTGCCAGCAGCCAAAACAGCGCTAACTATGGCTACACCTTC
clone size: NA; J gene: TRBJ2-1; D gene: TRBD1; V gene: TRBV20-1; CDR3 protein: CSARAQGAYSYNEQFF; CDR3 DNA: TGCAGTGCTAGAGCACAGGGGGCTTATTCCTACAATGAGCAGTTCTTC
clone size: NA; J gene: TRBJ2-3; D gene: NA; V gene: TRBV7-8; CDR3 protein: CASSLVSRIPDTQYF; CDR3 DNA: TGTGCCAGCAGCTTAGTCTCCAGGATACCGGATACGCAGTATTTT
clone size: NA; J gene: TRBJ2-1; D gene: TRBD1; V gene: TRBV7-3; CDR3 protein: CASSTDRMGEQFF; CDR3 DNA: TGTGCCAGCAGCACGGACAGGATGGGTGAGCAGTTCTTC
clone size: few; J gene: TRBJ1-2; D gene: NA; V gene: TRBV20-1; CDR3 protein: CSARDLGAPYGYTF; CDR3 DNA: TGCAGTGCTAGAGATCTGGGGGCCCCCTATGGCTACACCTTC
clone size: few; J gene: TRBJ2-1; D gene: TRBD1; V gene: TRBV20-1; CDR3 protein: CSATQNRGNEQFF; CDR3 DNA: TGCAGTGCCACACAGAACAGGGGAAATGAGCAGTTCTTC
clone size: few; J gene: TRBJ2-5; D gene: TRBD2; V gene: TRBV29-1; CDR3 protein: CSVGTTRETQYF; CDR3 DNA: TGCAGCGTCGGGACTACGAGAGAGACCCAGTACTTC
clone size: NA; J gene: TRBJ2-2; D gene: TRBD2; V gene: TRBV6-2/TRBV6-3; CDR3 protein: CASSLLGLGATGELFF; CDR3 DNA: TGTGCCAGCAGTTTGTTGGGACTAGGCGCCACCGGGGAGCTGTTTTTT
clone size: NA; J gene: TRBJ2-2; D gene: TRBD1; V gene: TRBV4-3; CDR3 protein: CASSPWDREGSTGELFF; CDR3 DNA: TGCGCCAGCAGCCCCTGGGACAGGGAGGGGAGCACCGGGGAGCTGTTTTTT
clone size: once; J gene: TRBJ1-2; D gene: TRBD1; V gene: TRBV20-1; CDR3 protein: CSAPQGHGYTF; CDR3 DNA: TGCAGTGCTCCACAGGGGCATGGCTACACCTTC
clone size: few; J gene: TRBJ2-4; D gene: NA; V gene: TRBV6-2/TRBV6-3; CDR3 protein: CASSYRLGVIAKNIQYF; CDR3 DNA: TGTGCCAGCAGTTACCGTTTGGGGGTTATAGCCAAAAACATTCAGTACTTC
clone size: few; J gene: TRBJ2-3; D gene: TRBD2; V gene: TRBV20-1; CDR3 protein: CSAISGATSTDTQYF; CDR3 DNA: TGCAGTGCGATTAGCGGGGCTACTAGCACAGATACGCAGTATTTT
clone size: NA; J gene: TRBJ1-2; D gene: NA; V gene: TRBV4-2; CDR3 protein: CASSHAPGSNLYGYTF; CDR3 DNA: TGTGCCAGCAGCCACGCCCCCGGGTCCAACTTGTATGGCTACACCTTC
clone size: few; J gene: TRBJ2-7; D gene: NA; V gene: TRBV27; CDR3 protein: CASSPSLGPGSYEQYF; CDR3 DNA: TGTGCCAGCAGTCCCTCTCTGGGCCCCGGATCCTACGAGCAGTACTTC